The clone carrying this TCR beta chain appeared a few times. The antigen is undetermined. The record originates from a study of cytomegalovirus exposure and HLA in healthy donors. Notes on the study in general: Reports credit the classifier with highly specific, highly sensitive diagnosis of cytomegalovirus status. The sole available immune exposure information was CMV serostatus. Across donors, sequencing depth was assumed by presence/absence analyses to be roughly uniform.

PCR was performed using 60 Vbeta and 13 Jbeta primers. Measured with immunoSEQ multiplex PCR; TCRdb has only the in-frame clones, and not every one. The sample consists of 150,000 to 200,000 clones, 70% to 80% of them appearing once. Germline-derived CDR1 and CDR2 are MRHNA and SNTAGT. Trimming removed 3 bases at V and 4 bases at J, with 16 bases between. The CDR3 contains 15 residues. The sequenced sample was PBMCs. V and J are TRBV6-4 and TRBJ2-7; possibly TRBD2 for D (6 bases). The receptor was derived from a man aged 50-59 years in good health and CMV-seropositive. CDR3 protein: CASSESPGLLYEQYF. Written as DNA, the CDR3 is TGTGCCAGCAGTGAGTCACCGGGACTCCTGTACGAGCAGTACTTC.